These 16 T cell receptor beta chains came from one sample sequenced in a study of CXCR3-negative and CXCR3-positive naive CD8 T cells. Study-level points and caveats: The TRB CDR3s that CXCR3-positive naive cells carried were more hydrophobic than those of CXCR3-negative naive cells.

5' RACE that incorporated UMI labels was used to prepare the TRB cDNA libraries. TCRdb reprocessed the 5' RACE reads and stores each CDR3 protein as one record, lacking DNA. There are under 90,000 distinct CDR3 sequences in the sample, with roughly 0.59% held by the top ten. The antigens of these receptors remain unknown. Sequencing was done on a sample of naive CXCR3+ CD8+ T cells from blood. Described subset: CD45RO-CCR7+CD27+CD95- naive CD8+ T cells expressing CXCR3 (TNR3+). These receptors were taken from a human donor in good health. Some clones in this sample may be carry-over from other donors' samples.

The chain joins TRBV20-1 to TRBJ2-1; TCRdb selects TRBD1, and the lack of DNA leaves this call unchecked. This CDR3 spans 13 amino acids. Germline V gives CDR1 DFQATT, CDR2 SNEGSKA (reference sequence). CDR3 sequence reads: CSAFEDSNNEQFF.

The chain has TRBV29-1 and TRBJ2-7; TCRdb names TRBD2, which stays unverified in the absence of DNA. The germline V gene has CDR1 SQVTM and CDR2 ANQGSEA. CDR3 length: 21 residues. The CDR3 is CSVEDQLGGGLAGRGSYEQYF.

The J gene is TRBJ2-1, the V gene TRBV4-1; with no DNA, the TCRdb D assignment of TRBD1 cannot be verified. Germline-derived CDR1 and CDR2 are MGHRA and YSYEKL. The CDR3 sequence is 16 residues long. The CDR3 loop reads CASSHTGTGGADEQFF.

V usage is TRBV29-1 and J usage is TRBJ2-7; TCRdb picks TRBD1, but there is no DNA to check that call. This CDR3 contains 14 residues. Germline CDR1 is SQVTM and CDR2 is ANQGSEA. The CDR3 sequence is CSVATGGEDYEQYF.

The V gene is TRBV15, the J gene TRBJ2-2; the TCRdb D gene call, TRBD1, has no DNA to confirm it. Germline V lookup: CDR1 LNHNV, CDR2 YYDKDF (reference sequence). This CDR3 has 18 residues. This chain's CDR3 is CATSRDRRGRRATGELFF.

The chain couples TRBV24-1 to TRBJ2-2; TCRdb's D call, TRBD1, is unchecked because there is no DNA. The CDR3 is 14 amino acids. The germline gives CDR1 KGHDR, CDR2 SFDVKD. The CDR3 spells CATQEDRDTGELFF.

The V gene is TRBV4-2, the J gene TRBJ2-1; TCRdb picks TRBD2, but there is no DNA to check that call. The V gene's germline CDR1 is LGHNA and CDR2 YNFKEQ. The CDR3 runs to 18 residues. CDR3 sequence: CASSQEPHLAGLYNEQFF.

The gene calls are TRBV14 and TRBJ1-5. The CDR3 loop spans 13 amino acids. Germline loops: CDR1 SGHDN, CDR2 FVKESK. CDR3 sequence: CASSQDPGQPQHF.

This chain links TRBV12-3 or TRBV12-4 with TRBJ1-4. The CDR3 consists of 17 residues. The CDR3 loop reads CASSLEGRLATNEKLFF.

V usage is TRBV10-3 and J usage is TRBJ2-7. Germline loops: CDR1 ENHRY, CDR2 SYGVKD. The CDR3 is made up of 13 amino acids. CDR3 loop: CAIRGNDTCEQYF.

This chain connects TRBV28 to TRBJ2-2. The germline gives CDR1 MDHEN, CDR2 SYDVKM. The CDR3 has 11 residues. CDR3 sequence: CASSFTGELFF.

CDR3 loop: CASSQERRGTVQETQYF. The J gene is TRBJ2-5, the V gene TRBV4-1; the D call from TCRdb, TRBD1, cannot be confirmed without DNA. The germline CDR1 and CDR2 sequences are MGHRA and YSYEKL. CDR3 length: 17 residues.

The chain has TRBV29-1 and TRBJ2-7; TCRdb selects TRBD1, and the lack of DNA leaves this call unchecked. CDR1 is SQVTM and CDR2 is ANQGSEA in the germline V gene. The CDR3 consists of 12 residues. CDR3 region: CSVRPDSYEQYF.

The V and J genes are TRBV29-1 and TRBJ2-7; the TCRdb call, TRBD2, lacks DNA for checking. The CDR3 is made up of 12 amino acids. Germline V gene sequence: CDR1 SQVTM, CDR2 ANQGSEA. CDR3 protein: CSVEGASYEQYF.

The V and J genes are TRBV28 and TRBJ2-7. The germline CDR1 and CDR2 sequences are MDHEN and SYDVKM. The CDR3 consists of 12 residues. The CDR3 sequence: CASSFGSYEQYF.

V and J are TRBV12-3 or TRBV12-4 and TRBJ2-7; the D gene TCRdb calls, TRBD2, cannot be checked with no DNA. This CDR3 has 12 amino acids. CDR3 sequence: CASAGEGYEQYF.